Presented here are 20 T cell receptor beta chains from one specimen sequenced in a study of CXCR3-negative and CXCR3-positive naive CD8 T cells. Findings of the study overall: Comparison of naive cells showed more hydrophobic TRB CDR3s in CXCR3-positive than in CXCR3-negative naive cells.

With UMI labels, 5' RACE was used to prepare the TRB cDNA libraries. From its re-call of the 5' RACE reads, TCRdb lists each CDR3 protein once, without DNA. The table gives around 61,000 distinct CDR3 sequences; the top ten clones make up approximately 0.72% of it. These receptors lack a known antigen. Sequencing was done on a sample of naive CXCR3+ CD8+ T cells from blood. Subset meaning: CD45RO-CCR7+CD27+CD95- naive CD8+ T cells expressing CXCR3 (TNR3+). The receptor set was obtained from a human donor in good health. Some clones in this sample may be carry-over from other donors' samples.

The chain recombines TRBV21-1 with TRBJ2-5; TCRdb reports TRBD2, a call that lacks DNA to check it against. TRBV21-1 is shown as a pseudogene. The CDR3 consists of 15 residues. CDR3 sequence reads: CASRTELAAQETQYF.

The chain is built from TRBV29-1 and TRBJ2-1; TCRdb gives TRBD1 as the D gene, but with no DNA this cannot be confirmed. The germline V gene has CDR1 SQVTM and CDR2 ANQGSEA. This CDR3 has 14 residues. This CDR3 is CSETGGSRVNEQFF.

The V and J genes are TRBV29-1 and TRBJ2-7. Germline CDR1 is SQVTM and CDR2 is ANQGSEA. This CDR3 contains 11 residues. The CDR3 reads CSAEDMREQYF.

The CDR3 is CASSPTGRLEQYF. The rearrangement joins TRBV19 to TRBJ2-7; with no DNA, the TCRdb D assignment of TRBD1 cannot be verified. The CDR3 totals 13 residues. Looked up from germline, CDR1 is LNHDA and CDR2 is SQIVND (reference sequence).

V gene TRBV14 combines with J gene TRBJ2-1; TCRdb proposes TRBD2, but this gene call is untestable without DNA. The CDR3 loop spans 16 amino acids. CDR1 and CDR2 from the germline V gene are SGHDN and FVKESK. This chain's CDR3 is CASSQGTSGGAEEQFF.

The CDR3 spells CASSLVNGEKTQYF. The chain has TRBV7-9 and TRBJ2-5. The germline V gene encodes CDR1 SEHNR and CDR2 FQNEAQ (reference sequence). The CDR3 length is 14 residues. Together with reference TRBV7-9 and TRBJ2-5, the CDR3 gives the full variable domain: DTGVSQNPRHKITKRGQNVTFRCDPISEHNRLYWYRQTLGQGPEFLTYFQNEAQLEKSRLLSDRFSAERPKGSFSTLEIQRTEQGDSAMYLCASSLVNGEKTQYFGPGTRLLVL.

The chain recombines TRBV29-1 with TRBJ2-1; absent DNA, TCRdb's TRBD2 call cannot be checked. Germline V gives CDR1 SQVTM, CDR2 ANQGSEA. The CDR3 length is 18 residues. This CDR3 is CSVEDALAGGPLYNEQFF.

The chain carries TRBV5-1 and TRBJ2-7; the D call from TCRdb, TRBD1, cannot be confirmed without DNA. The length of the CDR3 is 14 residues. Germline assignment: CDR1 SGHRS and CDR2 YFSETQ. CDR3 in amino acids: CASSPGTATYEQYF.

The chain employs TRBV6-5 and TRBJ2-3; TCRdb outputs TRBD2, but without DNA this stays unchecked. The CDR3 consists of 16 residues. Germline V gene data show CDR1 as MNHEY and CDR2 as SVGAGI. Here the CDR3 reads CASSSVAGGPTDTQYF.

Here the CDR3 reads CSAKGGGNYEQYF. This rearrangement joins TRBV20-1 to TRBJ2-7; TCRdb picks TRBD1, but there is no DNA to check that call. The CDR3 runs 13 residues. CDR1 DFQATT and CDR2 SNEGSKA come from the germline V gene (reference sequence).

J is TRBJ2-2 and V is TRBV5-1; TCRdb selects TRBD2, and the lack of DNA leaves this call unchecked. The CDR3 has 15 residues. Looked up from germline, CDR1 is SGHRS and CDR2 is YFSETQ. The CDR3 reads CASSFWDSDTGELFF.

The chain carries TRBV18 and TRBJ2-3; the D call of TRBD2 rests on TCRdb alone, since no DNA is present to check it. The germline V gene encodes CDR1 KGHSH and CDR2 LQKENI. This CDR3 region has 16 residues. The CDR3 sequence is CASSPLAGPLTDTQYF.

The chain is built from TRBV6-2 or TRBV6-3 and TRBJ2-7; the D call of TRBD2 rests on TCRdb alone, since no DNA is present to check it. This CDR3 is 16 amino acids long. CDR1 and CDR2 (germline): MNHEY, SVGEGT. The CDR3 loop reads CASSPISSGGAYEQYF.

This CDR3 reads CASSWRTGPGNEQFF. The chain combines TRBV13 with TRBJ2-1; there is no DNA to check the TCRdb D call of TRBD1. The germline V gene has CDR1 PRHDT and CDR2 FYEKMQ (reference sequence). The CDR3 extends over 15 amino acids.

The chain recombines TRBV18 with TRBJ2-7; TCRdb outputs TRBD1, but without DNA this stays unchecked. There are 15 residues in the CDR3. Germline lookup yields CDR1 KGHSH and CDR2 LQKENI. Here the CDR3 reads CASSPPGQDFYEQYF. Filled out from reference TRBV18 and TRBJ2-7, the complete variable domain reads NAGVMQNPRHLVRRRGQEARLRCSPMKGHSHVYWYRQLPEEGLKFMVYLQKENIIDESGMPKERFSAEFPKEGPSILRIQQVVRGDSAAYFCASSPPGQDFYEQYFGPGTRLTVT.

The chain joins TRBV4-3 to TRBJ2-3; TCRdb outputs TRBD2, but without DNA this stays unchecked. Germline-derived CDR1 and CDR2 are LGHNA and YSLEER. This CDR3 region has 17 residues. CDR3 protein: CASSPTSGEWGTDTQYF.

The chain carries TRBV29-1 and TRBJ1-1; no DNA is available, so the TRBD1 call from TCRdb remains unchecked. The germline gives CDR1 SQVTM, CDR2 ANQGSEA. CDR3 length: 12 amino acids. The chain's CDR3 is CSLRQGAGEAFF.

The genes are TRBV20-1 and TRBJ2-5; there is no DNA to check the TCRdb D call of TRBD2. Germline assignment: CDR1 DFQATT and CDR2 SNEGSKA (reference sequence). The CDR3 is 18 amino acids. The CDR3 loop reads CSARDGTSGRHPQETQYF.

The chain is built from TRBV20-1 and TRBJ2-2; TCRdb returns TRBD1, unconfirmable since there is no DNA. The CDR3 contains 14 residues. Germline V gene sequence: CDR1 DFQATT, CDR2 SNEGSKA (reference sequence). The CDR3 here is CSASRTDNTGELFF.

J is TRBJ2-3 and V is TRBV28; TCRdb indicates TRBD2, and absent DNA this call remains unverified. The CDR3 is 16 residues long. CDR1 is MDHEN and CDR2 is SYDVKM in the germline V gene. The chain's CDR3 is CASSLYFGGAGDTQYF.